This TCR beta chain was recovered during a study of blood T cell repertoires in COVID-19. Study-level background: There were acute and convalescent COVID-19 samples, and they came from the United States, Italy and Spain. The cDNA or gDNA used as material had been derived from T cells, B-cell-depleted T cells, or PBMCs.

As processed by the authors: Amplification of reference gene primers provided the estimated nucleated cell counts. Assay: immunoSEQ multiplex PCR; the TCRdb copy retains only in-frame clones and omits some. V, J and clone size reflect that table, while D and trimming were determined from the DNA. The sample holds around 96,000 clones, about 95% seen once. In germline, CDR1 is SGHDT, CDR2 YYEEEE. J lost 7 bases, V lost 4 bases, and 10 bases had no gene match. There are 14 residues in the CDR3. Sequencing was performed on peripheral blood. The J gene is TRBJ1-2, the V gene TRBV5-6; 7 bases map to TRBD1. The clonotype comes from a human donor with active COVID-19. The donor label of this sample is uncertain. CDR3 sequence (DNA): TGTGCCAGCAGCCCACTGACAGGGCTAGGTGGCTACACCTTC. Its protein is CASSPLTGLGGYTF.